This T cell receptor (beta chain) was recovered during a study of T cells after yellow fever vaccination. Worth noting for this clonotype: Its target is unknown.

Trimming left V 1 base short and J 4 bases short, with 11 bases between. This CDR3 is 15 amino acids long. The germline V gene encodes CDR1 MDHEN and CDR2 SYDVKM. Whole-study results and caveats: The secondary response was weaker, and its peak arrived faster, on day 5 versus 15. Contamination by abundant bulk-population clonotypes could be present in FACS-sorted repertoires.

TCRdb used MiXCR to reprocess the 5' RACE reads, holding one entry per CDR3 protein. Of approximately 550,000 distinct CDR3 sequences in the sample, approximately 13% are singletons; the top ten hold around 15%. The source was PBMCs, collected on the day of the yellow fever booster vaccination. The V gene is TRBV28, the J gene TRBJ1-5; tentative D call: TRBD1 (6 bases). The source of this sequence is a man in his thirties or forties who received the YFV17D yellow fever vaccine. The CDR3 DNA is TGTGCCAGCAGTTTATCGGGGGCCAAAAATCAGCCCCAGCATTTT. Translating it yields CASSLSGAKNQPQHF.